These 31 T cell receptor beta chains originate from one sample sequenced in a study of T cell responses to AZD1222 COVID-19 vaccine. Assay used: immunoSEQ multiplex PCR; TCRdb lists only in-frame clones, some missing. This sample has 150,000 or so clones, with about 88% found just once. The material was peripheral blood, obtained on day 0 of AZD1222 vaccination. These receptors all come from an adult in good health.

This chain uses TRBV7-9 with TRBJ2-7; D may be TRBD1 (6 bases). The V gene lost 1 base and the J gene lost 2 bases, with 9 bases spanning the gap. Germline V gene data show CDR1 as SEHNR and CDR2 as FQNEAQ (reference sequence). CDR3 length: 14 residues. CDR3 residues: CASSLEGHTYEQYF. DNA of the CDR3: TGTGCCAGCAGCTTAGAGGGACATACCTACGAGCAGTACTTC.

The CDR3 loop is CASSSIGQGNEKLFF. The CDR3 DNA reads TGTGCCAGCAGTTCCATCGGACAGGGGAATGAAAAACTGTTTTTT. The chain links TRBV6-2 or TRBV6-3 to TRBJ1-4, with TRBD1 matching 9 bases. The V and J ends lost 4 bases and 5 bases, in that order; junction bases with no gene match: 5. This CDR3 has 15 amino acids. Germline CDR1 is MNHEY and CDR2 is SVGEGT.

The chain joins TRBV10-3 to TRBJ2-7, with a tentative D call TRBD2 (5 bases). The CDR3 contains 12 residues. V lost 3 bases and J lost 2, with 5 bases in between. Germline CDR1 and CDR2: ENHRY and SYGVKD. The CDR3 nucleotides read TGTGCCATCAGTGACGGGGCCTACGAGCAGTACTTC. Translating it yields CAISDGAYEQYF.

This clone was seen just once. This chain's CDR3 is CAAWDRGPGETQYF. CDR3 bases: TGTGCCGCCTGGGACAGGGGGCCGGGTGAGACCCAGTACTTC. This chain uses TRBV19 with TRBJ2-5, with TRBD1 identical over 12 bases. Losses at the gene ends were 11 bases for V and 5 bases for J; bases not matched to a gene: 9. The CDR3 has 14 amino acids. Germline CDR1 is LNHDA and CDR2 is SQIVND (reference sequence).

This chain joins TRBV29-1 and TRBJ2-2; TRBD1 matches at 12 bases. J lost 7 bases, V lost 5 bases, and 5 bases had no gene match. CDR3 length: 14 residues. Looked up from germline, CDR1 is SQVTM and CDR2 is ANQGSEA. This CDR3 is CSVSRDRGLGELFF. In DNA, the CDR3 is TGCAGCGTTTCTCGGGACAGGGGGCTCGGGGAGCTGTTTTTT.

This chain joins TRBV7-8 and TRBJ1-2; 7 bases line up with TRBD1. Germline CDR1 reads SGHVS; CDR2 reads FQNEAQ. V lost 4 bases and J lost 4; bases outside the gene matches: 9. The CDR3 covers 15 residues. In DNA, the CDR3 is TGTGCCAGCAGCTCAACAGGGGCAATGGGCTATGGCTACACCTTC. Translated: CASSSTGAMGYGYTF.

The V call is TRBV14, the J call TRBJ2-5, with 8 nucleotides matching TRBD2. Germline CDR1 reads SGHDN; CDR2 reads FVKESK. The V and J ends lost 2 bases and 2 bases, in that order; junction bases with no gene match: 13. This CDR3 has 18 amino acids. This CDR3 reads CASSQRQRLAGIQETQYF. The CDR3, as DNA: TGTGCCAGCAGCCAAAGACAGAGGCTAGCGGGTATACAAGAGACCCAGTACTTC.

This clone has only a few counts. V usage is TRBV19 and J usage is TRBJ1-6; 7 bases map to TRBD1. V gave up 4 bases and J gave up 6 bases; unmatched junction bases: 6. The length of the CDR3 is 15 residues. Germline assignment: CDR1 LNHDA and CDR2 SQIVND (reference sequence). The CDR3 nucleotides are TGTGCCAGTAGTACTTCACAGGGGAGTAATTCACCCCTCCACTTT. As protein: CASSTSQGSNSPLHF.

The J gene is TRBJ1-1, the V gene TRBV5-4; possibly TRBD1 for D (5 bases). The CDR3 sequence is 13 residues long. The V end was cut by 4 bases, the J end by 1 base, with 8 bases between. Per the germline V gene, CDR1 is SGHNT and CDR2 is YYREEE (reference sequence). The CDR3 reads CASSKDRNTEAFF. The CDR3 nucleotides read TGTGCCAGCAGCAAAGACAGGAACACTGAAGCTTTCTTT.

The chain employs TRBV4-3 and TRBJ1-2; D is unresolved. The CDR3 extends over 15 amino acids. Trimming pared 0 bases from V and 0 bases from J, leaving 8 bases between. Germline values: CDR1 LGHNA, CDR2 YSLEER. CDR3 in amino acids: CASSQEAKANYGYTF. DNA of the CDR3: TGCGCCAGCAGCCAAGAAGCCAAAGCTAACTATGGCTACACCTTC.

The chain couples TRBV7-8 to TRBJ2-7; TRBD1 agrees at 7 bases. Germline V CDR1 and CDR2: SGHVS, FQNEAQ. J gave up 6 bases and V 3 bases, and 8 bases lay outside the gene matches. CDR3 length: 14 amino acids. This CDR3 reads CASSFSHRGPEQYF. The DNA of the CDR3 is TGTGCCAGCAGCTTTTCCCACAGGGGACCCGAGCAGTACTTC.

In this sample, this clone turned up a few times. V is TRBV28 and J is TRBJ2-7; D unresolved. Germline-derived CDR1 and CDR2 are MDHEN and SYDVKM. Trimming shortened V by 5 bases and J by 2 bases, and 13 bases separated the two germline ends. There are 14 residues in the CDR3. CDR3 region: CASSPSSTPYEQYF. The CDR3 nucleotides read TGTGCCAGCAGTCCATCCTCCACCCCCTACGAGCAGTACTTC.

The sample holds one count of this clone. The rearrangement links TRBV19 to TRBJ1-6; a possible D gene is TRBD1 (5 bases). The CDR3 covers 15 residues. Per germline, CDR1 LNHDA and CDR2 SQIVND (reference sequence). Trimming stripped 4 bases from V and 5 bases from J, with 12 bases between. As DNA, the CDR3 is TGTGCCAGTAGTAGGCGACAGCAGGATAATTCACCCCTCCACTTT. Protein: CASSRRQQDNSPLHF.

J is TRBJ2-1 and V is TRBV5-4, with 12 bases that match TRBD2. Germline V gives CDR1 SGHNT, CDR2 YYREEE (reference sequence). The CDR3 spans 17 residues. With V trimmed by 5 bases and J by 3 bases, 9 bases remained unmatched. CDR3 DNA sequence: TGTGCCAGCAGTAGGAGTACTAGCGGGGGGAACTACAATGAGCAGTTCTTC. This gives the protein CASSRSTSGGNYNEQFF.

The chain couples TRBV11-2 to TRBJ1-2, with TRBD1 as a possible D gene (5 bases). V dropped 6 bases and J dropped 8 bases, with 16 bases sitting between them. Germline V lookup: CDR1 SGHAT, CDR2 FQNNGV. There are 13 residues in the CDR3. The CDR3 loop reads CASSPPGGGGYTF. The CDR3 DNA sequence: TGTGCCAGCAGTCCCCCGGGGGGTGGCGGCTACACCTTC.

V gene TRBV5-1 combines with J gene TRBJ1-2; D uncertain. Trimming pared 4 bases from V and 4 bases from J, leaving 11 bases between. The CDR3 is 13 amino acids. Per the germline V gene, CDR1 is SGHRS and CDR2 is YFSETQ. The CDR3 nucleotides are TGCGCCAGCAGCATCGGACCCGGCTATGGCTACACCTTC. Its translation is CASSIGPGYGYTF.

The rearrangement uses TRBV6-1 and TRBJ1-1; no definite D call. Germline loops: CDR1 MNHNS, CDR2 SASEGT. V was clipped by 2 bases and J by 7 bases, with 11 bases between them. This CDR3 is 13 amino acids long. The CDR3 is CASSESRRSEAFF. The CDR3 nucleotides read TGTGCCAGCAGTGAAAGCCGACGGAGTGAAGCTTTCTTT.

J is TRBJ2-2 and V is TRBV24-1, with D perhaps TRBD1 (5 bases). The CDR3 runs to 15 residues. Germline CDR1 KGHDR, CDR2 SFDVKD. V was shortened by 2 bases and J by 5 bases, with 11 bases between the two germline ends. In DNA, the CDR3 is TGTGCCACCAGTGATTCCAGGGTACCGACCGGGGAGCTGTTTTTT. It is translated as CATSDSRVPTGELFF.

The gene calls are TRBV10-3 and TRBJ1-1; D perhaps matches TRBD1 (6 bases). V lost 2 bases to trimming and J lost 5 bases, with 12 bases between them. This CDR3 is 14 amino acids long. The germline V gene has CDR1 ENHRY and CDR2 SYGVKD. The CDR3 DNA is TGTGCCATCAGTGAGACCACAGGGTATACTGAAGCTTTCTTT. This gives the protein CAISETTGYTEAFF.

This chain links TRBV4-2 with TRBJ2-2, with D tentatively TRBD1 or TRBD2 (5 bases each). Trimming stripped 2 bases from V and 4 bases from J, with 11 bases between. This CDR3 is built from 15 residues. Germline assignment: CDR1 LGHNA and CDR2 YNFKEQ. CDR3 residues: CASSQIGTGTGELFF. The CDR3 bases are TGTGCCAGCAGCCAAATCGGGACCGGCACCGGGGAGCTGTTTTTT.

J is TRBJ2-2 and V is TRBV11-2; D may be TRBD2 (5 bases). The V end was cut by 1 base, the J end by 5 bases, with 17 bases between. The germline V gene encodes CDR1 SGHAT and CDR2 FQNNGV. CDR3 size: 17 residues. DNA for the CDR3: TGTGCCAGCAGCTTAGTTCTACTAGTTCGAGGGACCGGGGAGCTGTTTTTT. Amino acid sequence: CASSLVLLVRGTGELFF.

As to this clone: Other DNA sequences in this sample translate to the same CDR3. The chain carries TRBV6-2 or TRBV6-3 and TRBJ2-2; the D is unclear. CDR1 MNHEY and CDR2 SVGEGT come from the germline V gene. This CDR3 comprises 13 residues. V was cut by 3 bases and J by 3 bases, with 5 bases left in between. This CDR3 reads CASSYGDTGELFF. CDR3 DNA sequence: TGTGCCAGCAGTTATGGAGACACCGGGGAGCTGTTTTTT.

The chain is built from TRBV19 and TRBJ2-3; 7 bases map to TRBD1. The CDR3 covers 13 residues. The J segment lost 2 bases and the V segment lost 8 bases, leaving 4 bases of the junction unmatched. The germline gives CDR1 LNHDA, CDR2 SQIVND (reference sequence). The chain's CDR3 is CASVGQLTDTQYF. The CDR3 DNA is TGTGCCAGTGTGGGACAGCTCACAGATACGCAGTATTTT.

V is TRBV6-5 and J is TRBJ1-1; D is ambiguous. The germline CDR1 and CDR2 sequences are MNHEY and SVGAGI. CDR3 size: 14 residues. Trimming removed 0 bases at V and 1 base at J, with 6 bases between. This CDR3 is CASSYSSTNTEAFF. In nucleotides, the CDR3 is TGTGCCAGCAGTTACTCTAGCACGAACACTGAAGCTTTCTTT.

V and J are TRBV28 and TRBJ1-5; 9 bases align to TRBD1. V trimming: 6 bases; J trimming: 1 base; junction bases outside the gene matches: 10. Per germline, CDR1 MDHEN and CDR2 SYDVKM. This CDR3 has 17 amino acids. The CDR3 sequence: CASSLASGTGSNQPQHF. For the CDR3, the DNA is TGTGCCAGCAGCCTAGCTTCCGGGACAGGGAGCAATCAGCCCCAGCATTTT.

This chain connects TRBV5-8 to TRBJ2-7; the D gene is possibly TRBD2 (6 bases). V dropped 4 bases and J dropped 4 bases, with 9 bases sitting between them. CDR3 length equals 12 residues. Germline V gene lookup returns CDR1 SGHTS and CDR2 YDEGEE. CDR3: CASSLGTYEQYF. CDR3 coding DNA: TGTGCCAGCAGCCTCGGGACTTACGAGCAGTACTTC. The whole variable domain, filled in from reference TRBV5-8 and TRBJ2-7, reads EAGVTQSPTHLIKTRGQQATLRCSPISGHTSVYWYQQALGLGLQFLLWYDEGEERNRGNFPPRFSGRQFPNYSSELNVNALELEDSALYLCASSLGTYEQYFGPGTRLTVT.

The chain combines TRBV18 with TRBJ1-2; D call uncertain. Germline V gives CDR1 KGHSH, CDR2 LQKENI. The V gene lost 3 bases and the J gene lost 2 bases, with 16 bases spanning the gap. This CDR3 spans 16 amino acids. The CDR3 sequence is CASSPLSDTFNYGYTF. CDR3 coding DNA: TGTGCCAGCTCACCGTTGTCGGATACATTCAACTATGGCTACACCTTC.

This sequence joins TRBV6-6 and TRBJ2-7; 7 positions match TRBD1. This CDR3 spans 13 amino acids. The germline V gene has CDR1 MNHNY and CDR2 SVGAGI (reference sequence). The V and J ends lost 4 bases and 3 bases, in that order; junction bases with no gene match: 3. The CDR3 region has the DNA TGTGCCAGCAGTTGGGGGACAGACTACGAGCAGTACTTC. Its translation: CASSWGTDYEQYF.

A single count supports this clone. The CDR3 bases are TGTGCCAGCATGGGGGGGCTGTCGTACACCGGGGAGCTGTTTTTT. Translating gives CASMGGLSYTGELFF. The chain has TRBV2 and TRBJ2-2, with D maybe TRBD2 (7 bases). There are 15 residues in the CDR3. Trimming took off 7 bases at V and 3 bases at J, with 15 bases between the two ends. The germline gives CDR1 SNHLY, CDR2 FYNNEI.

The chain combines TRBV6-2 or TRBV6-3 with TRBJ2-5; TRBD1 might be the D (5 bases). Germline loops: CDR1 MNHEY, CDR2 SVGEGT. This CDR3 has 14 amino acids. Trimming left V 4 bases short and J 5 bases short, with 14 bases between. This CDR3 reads CASSFTRVRETQYF. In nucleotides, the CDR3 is TGTGCCAGCAGTTTCACCAGGGTCAGGGAGACCCAGTACTTC.

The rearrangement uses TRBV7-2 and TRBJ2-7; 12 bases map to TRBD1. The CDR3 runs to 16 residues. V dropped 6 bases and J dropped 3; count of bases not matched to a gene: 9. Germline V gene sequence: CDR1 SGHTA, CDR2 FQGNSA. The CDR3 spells CASRASGQGASYEQYF. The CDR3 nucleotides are TGTGCCAGCAGGGCCTCGGGACAGGGGGCAAGCTACGAGCAGTACTTC.